This TCR beta chain is from a study of shared clonotypes between healthy human individuals. For this clone: Its antigen is not known.

This CDR3 region has 17 residues. CDR1 and CDR2 from the germline V gene are SEHNR and FQNEAQ (reference sequence). The V and J ends lost 5 bases and 3 bases respectively, with 20 bases between them. Execution of the assay was at deep level. TCRdb keeps only in-frame clones here, not all; method: immunoSEQ multiplex PCR. This table has about a million clones, 60% to 85% appearing once. General observations from the study: The genetic and exposure-history diversity represented was limited by few donors. In a handful of donors, around 5% of naive CD4 clonotypes appeared in common. Clonotypes shared by all four donors outscored non-shared clonotypes in generation probability.

The receptor comes from a man between 18 and 29 years old in good health. Some clones in this sample may be carry-over from other donors' samples. The chain is built from TRBV7-9 and TRBJ2-1, with D unclear. Sequencing input: memory CD4+ T cells from PBMCs. The subset: CD45RA-negative fraction. CDR3 sequence: CASSQCSGGRCYNEQFF. CDR3 sequence (DNA): TGTGCCAGCAGCCAGTGCTCCGGCGGCCGATGCTACAATGAGCAGTTCTTC.